Listed below are T cell receptor beta chains from one sample, sequenced in a study of blood T cell repertoires in COVID-19. Assay: immunoSEQ multiplex PCR; the TCRdb copy retains only in-frame clones and omits some. The sample comprises 30,000 to 40,000 clones, around 85% of which are singletons, and around 45% rests with the top ten. Sequencing input: peripheral blood. These receptor sequences come from a man aged 60-69 years with active or convalescent COVID-19. CDR3s include the opening cysteine and the closing phenylalanine or tryptophan. A D gene is named only where the DNA matches it firmly. Some rows mark clone size as missing; the rest say once, few, many or name a class of expanded clone.

CDR3 DNA	CDR3 protein	V gene	J gene	D gene	clone size
TGTGCCAGCAGCAAGACAGGGGACAATGAGCAGTTCTTC	CASSKTGDNEQFF	TRBV3-1/TRBV3-2	TRBJ2-1	TRBD1	-
TGTGCCAGCAGCTCGTCCCCCTCCTCTGGGGCCAACGTCCTGACTTTC	CASSSSPSSGANVLTF	TRBV7-7	TRBJ2-6	-	-
TGTGCCAGCAGCGTAGGGGCAGAAAACACCGGGGAGCTGTTTTTT	CASSVGAENTGELFF	TRBV9	TRBJ2-2	-	-
TGCGCCAGCAGGGGCCAAGGGACTAGCGGGTCCTACAATGAGCAGTTCTTC	CASRGQGTSGSYNEQFF	TRBV5-1	TRBJ2-1	TRBD2	-
TGTGCCAGCAGCCAAGTAGGGTCTAGCGGGAGTATTTATCACAATGAGCAGTTCTTC	CASSQVGSSGSIYHNEQFF	TRBV3-1/TRBV3-2	TRBJ2-1	TRBD2	medium-sized
TGTGCCATCAGTGAGGTCCCGCAGGGGCAGTTCTTC	CAISEVPQGQFF	TRBV10-3	TRBJ2-1	-	many
TGTGCCAGCAGCCTCCGCACTGAAGCTTTCTTT	CASSLRTEAFF	TRBV11-2	TRBJ1-1	-	-
TGTGCCAGCAGCTCCGGACTAGCGGGCGCAGCCGCGCAGTATTTT	CASSSGLAGAAAQYF	TRBV7-2	TRBJ2-3	TRBD2	-
TGTGCCAGCAGTCGGGACAGAGTGAACTATGGCTACACCTTC	CASSRDRVNYGYTF	TRBV2	TRBJ1-2	TRBD1	-
TGTGCCAGCAGTGGACCACCGGGGGGACTAGCGTTAGATACGCAGTATTTT	CASSGPPGGLALDTQYF	TRBV6-1	TRBJ2-3	TRBD2	-
TGTGCCAGCAGCCAAGAAGGGACTAGCGGGAAGGTCTACAATGAGCAGTTCTTC	CASSQEGTSGKVYNEQFF	TRBV14	TRBJ2-1	TRBD2	-
TGTGCCAGCAGCTTATGGCAGGGGACAGATACGCAGTATTTT	CASSLWQGTDTQYF	TRBV7-9	TRBJ2-3	-	-
TGTGCCAGCAGCCCGGAGGCGCGACCCCACCTGAACACTGAAGCTTTCTTT	CASSPEARPHLNTEAFF	TRBV5-5	TRBJ1-1	-	-
TGTGCCAGCTCACCCGCCGTGACCCGGGGGGAAGCTTTCTTT	CASSPAVTRGEAFF	TRBV18	TRBJ1-1	-	once
TGTGCCAGCAGCTTGACTAGCGGGGGGGTCCCGGAGCAGTTCTTC	CASSLTSGGVPEQFF	TRBV7-8	TRBJ2-1	TRBD2	medium-sized
TGTGCCAGCAGAAGACTACTGGGGGCTACAGATACGCAGTATTTT	CASRRLLGATDTQYF	TRBV6-5	TRBJ2-3	-	-
TGTGCCAGCACCGCCCGGGGGGGTGGTAATGAGCAGTTCTTC	CASTARGGGNEQFF	TRBV28	TRBJ2-1	TRBD2	-
TGTGCCAGTAGTATGGGACAGGGCACTGAAGCTTTCTTT	CASSMGQGTEAFF	TRBV19	TRBJ1-1	TRBD1	few
TGTGCCAGCAGCCCCCTAGGGGGGGGTGTTGGAAACACCATATATTTT	CASSPLGGGVGNTIYF	TRBV7-9	TRBJ1-3	-	-
TGTGCCAGCGGTAGACAGGGGGCCCACTATGGCTACACCTTC	CASGRQGAHYGYTF	TRBV2	TRBJ1-2	TRBD1	-
TGTGCCAGTAGCAGGACGGGACAGGGTGAGCAGTTCTTC	CASSRTGQGEQFF	TRBV19	TRBJ2-1	TRBD1	-
TGTGCCACCAGCAGAGAAACTAGCGGGAGTGTCAATGAGCAGTTCTTC	CATSRETSGSVNEQFF	TRBV15	TRBJ2-1	TRBD2	-
TGTGCCAGCAGCCAAAGACAGGGCCATGAGCAGTTCTTC	CASSQRQGHEQFF	TRBV6-5	TRBJ2-1	TRBD1	-
TGTGCCACCAGTGATTTTGGGCCAACTAATGAAAAACTGTTTTTT	CATSDFGPTNEKLFF	TRBV24-1	TRBJ1-4	-	-
TGTGCCAGCAGCCAAGATCCCCAGGGCCGGTCACCCCTCCACTTT	CASSQDPQGRSPLHF	TRBV3-1/TRBV3-2	TRBJ1-6	-	-
TGTGCCAGCAGTTACATGAGGCCTAAAAACACTGAAGCTTTCTTT	CASSYMRPKNTEAFF	TRBV6-2/TRBV6-3	TRBJ1-1	-	-
TGTGCCAGTGGGGGACTAGCGGGGGGCGCAGATACGCAGTATTTT	CASGGLAGGADTQYF	TRBV19	TRBJ2-3	TRBD2	-
TGTGCCACCAGCAGAGATTTGCGGGGTAATCAGCCCCAGCATTTT	CATSRDLRGNQPQHF	TRBV15	TRBJ1-5	-	-
TGTGCCAGCAGTGACTGGGGACAGGGGGCGCGTGGCTATGGCTACACCTTC	CASSDWGQGARGYGYTF	TRBV6-4	TRBJ1-2	TRBD1	-